This TCR beta chain was recovered during a study of graft-versus-host responses after intestinal transplantation. Study in general: Each recipient received a multivisceral, liver-intestinal, or isolated intestinal graft. Recipients across the board were started on anti-thymocyte globulin induction, then kept on tacrolimus and steroids for two to three years.

Note on this clone: What it recognizes is unknown.

Some clones are missing from TCRdb's copy, which holds only in-frame ones; the method was immunoSEQ multiplex PCR. The sample consists of more than 85,000 clones, about four fifths of them appearing once. Whole-study results and caveats: Detected in recipient marrow were GvH clones, some of which were first observed in ileum or blood. Within allografts, high graft-versus-host to host-versus-graft clonal ratios were seen among patients with graft-donor T cell macrochimerism.

CDR1 is SGHNT, CDR2 YYREEE, per germline (reference sequence). V gave up 4 bases and J gave up 6 bases, with 13 bases separating them. The CDR3 contains 13 residues. This TCR was sampled from a human donor who received an intestinal transplant. The chain recombines TRBV5-4 with TRBJ1-2; D call uncertain. The sequenced sample was unstimulated CD4+ T cells sorted from spleen or lymph node cells, obtained before intestinal transplant. The CDR3 DNA reads as TGTGCCAGCAGCCTAGGAGGGAACAATGGCTACACCTTC. Amino acids: CASSLGGNNGYTF.